This TCR beta chain came from a study of T cell responses to AZD1222 COVID-19 vaccine. Findings and limits, study-wide: Dominant at 160-218 and 743-854, vaccine-associated CD4 TCRs also spanned spike. Repertoire sampling happened only post peak T cell response.

Sequenced by immunoSEQ multiplex PCR; TCRdb stores in-frame clones only, minus some. The sample shows some 150,000 clones, under 95% of them seen only once. A note on this clone: Its antigen remains unknown.

This CDR3 is 14 amino acids long. Germline assignment: CDR1 KGHDR and CDR2 SFDVKD. Trimming shortened V by 1 base and J by 4 bases, and 7 bases separated the two germline ends. The source was peripheral blood, collected on day 0 of AZD1222 vaccination. The chain carries TRBV24-1 and TRBJ2-1; perhaps TRBD1 as D (5 bases). The source of this sequence is an adult in good health. This chain's CDR3 is CATSDLSGYNEQFF. The CDR3 DNA is TGTGCCACCAGTGATTTATCAGGGTACAATGAGCAGTTCTTC.